This T cell receptor (beta chain) was documented in a study of cytomegalovirus exposure and HLA in healthy donors. This CDR3 region has 15 residues. Germline V gene data show CDR1 as GTSNPN and CDR2 as SVGIG (reference sequence). The PCR made use of 60 Vbeta and 13 Jbeta primers. Only in-frame clones appear in the TCRdb table, and some are missing; sequencing was by immunoSEQ multiplex PCR. The sample lists 160,000 or so clones; just over 70% were seen once. The specimen sequenced was PBMCs. The chain employs TRBV30 and TRBJ1-2, with D perhaps matching TRBD1 (5 bases). The TCR originated in a man aged 18 to 30 in good health and CMV-seropositive. CDR3 protein: CVCSAQGERGYGYTF. CDR3 sequence (DNA): TGTGTGTGTAGTGCGCAGGGAGAGCGGGGCTATGGCTACACCTTC.